Below are 15 T cell receptor beta chains sequenced from a single sample in a study of vaccination and CD4 T cells after COVID-19. Time point: late sampling 161 to 241 days after vaccination in a few convalescent patients. Documented treatment: approximately 11-day PBMC culture with coronavirus spike peptide pools or control peptides (ViraFEST assay). Oncomine TCR Beta short-read sequencing was applied to DNA from cultured CD4+ T cells. One entry per CDR3 protein, called by TCRdb with MiXCR from the PCR reads. The sample has approximately 24,000 distinct CDR3 sequences, 28% seen once; the top ten hold about 7%. Their target antigens are unknown. This sample comprised CD4+ T cells from blood, cultured in vitro, obtained about 7 months after SARS-CoV-2 vaccination. The receptors shown here come from a human donor who had recovered from COVID-19.

V and J are TRBV18 and TRBJ1-2, with 7 nucleotides matching TRBD1. This CDR3 contains 15 residues. Germline lookup yields CDR1 KGHSH and CDR2 LQKENI. The V gene end was trimmed by 0 bases and the J gene end by 2 bases; junction bases not matched to a gene: 3. Written as DNA, the CDR3 is TGTGCCAGCTCACCACCTCCGGGACAGAACTATGGCTACACCTTC. It translates to CASSPPPGQNYGYTF.

This clonotype was found a few times. The chain has TRBV6-1 and TRBJ2-7; TRBD2 matches at 9 bases. Per germline, CDR1 MNHNS and CDR2 SASEGT. CDR3 size: 17 residues. J gave up 0 bases and V 6 bases, and 12 bases lay outside the gene matches. The CDR3 region is CASRGFGAGGSSYEQYF. The CDR3 DNA is TGTGCCAGCAGGGGATTCGGAGCGGGAGGCTCCTCCTACGAGCAGTACTTC.

The rearrangement links TRBV24-1 to TRBJ1-2; D may be TRBD1 (6 bases). V was clipped by 7 bases and J by 8 bases, with 19 bases between them. In germline, CDR1 is KGHDR, CDR2 SFDVKD. CDR3 length: 14 amino acids. The chain's CDR3 is CATSPDGTYDGYTF. CDR3 bases: TGTGCCACCAGCCCCGATGGGACATACGACGGCTACACCTTC.

This clonotype was counted only a few times. V gene TRBV20-1 combines with J gene TRBJ1-2, with 10 bases fitting TRBD1. CDR1 is DFQATT, CDR2 SNEGSKA, per germline (reference sequence). This CDR3 contains 15 residues. The V segment lost 6 bases and the J segment 5 bases; nucleotides outside the gene matches: 12. CDR3 sequence reads: CSATGTGAYGYGYTF. The CDR3 coding sequence is TGCAGTGCGACCGGGACAGGGGCTTATGGGTATGGCTACACCTTC.

The chain recombines TRBV10-3 with TRBJ2-3; D call uncertain. Per germline, CDR1 ENHRY and CDR2 SYGVKD. The CDR3 spans 15 residues. V lost 2 bases and J 2 bases, leaving 11 bases between the germline ends. The CDR3 is CAISETLPSTDTQYF. The CDR3 DNA follows: TGTGCCATCAGTGAGACGTTACCTTCCACAGATACGCAGTATTTT.

This sequence joins TRBV20-1 and TRBJ2-1, with TRBD2 identical over 7 bases. The CDR3 has 17 residues. Trimming cost V 1 base and J 4 bases; bases outside gene matches: 13. CDR1 and CDR2 from the germline V gene are DFQATT and SNEGSKA (reference sequence). The CDR3 protein is CSARGPNGGRVYNEQFF. As DNA, the CDR3 is TGCAGTGCTAGAGGCCCCAACGGGGGGAGGGTATACAATGAGCAGTTCTTC.

This clonotype was observed a few times. The rearrangement links TRBV28 to TRBJ1-1, with D tentatively TRBD1 (6 bases). Trimming removed 4 bases at V and 7 bases at J, with 13 bases between. The CDR3 runs 13 residues. Germline-derived CDR1 and CDR2 are MDHEN and SYDVKM. The CDR3 DNA reads as TGTGCCAGCAGTTCACCGGGACAAGTTGAAGCTTTCTTT. Protein sequence: CASSSPGQVEAFF.

The chain couples TRBV20-1 to TRBJ2-2; the D gene is possibly TRBD2 (7 bases). The CDR3 length is 15 residues. The germline V gene encodes CDR1 DFQATT and CDR2 SNEGSKA (reference sequence). V was cut by 3 bases and J by 2 bases, with 13 bases left in between. The CDR3 nucleotides are TGCAGTGCTAGGGGGGGGCATATCAACACCGGGGAGCTGTTTTTT. This sequence encodes CSARGGHINTGELFF.

The V call is TRBV7-9, the J call TRBJ2-1; 14 nucleotides align to TRBD2. The germline CDR1 and CDR2 sequences are SEHNR and FQNEAQ (reference sequence). The CDR3 covers 18 residues. The trim removed 1 base at V and 5 bases at J, leaving 7 bases unmatched. CDR3 sequence: CASSLGLAGGFLDNEQFF. Written as DNA, the CDR3 is TGTGCCAGCAGCTTAGGACTAGCGGGAGGGTTTTTGGACAATGAGCAGTTCTTC.

This clonotype was recorded a few times. The CDR3 region has the DNA TGTGCCAGCAGTCCCCTCCCGGGACAGGGGGCAGATACGCAGTATTTT. Translating it yields CASSPLPGQGADTQYF. V gene TRBV6-1 combines with J gene TRBJ2-3, with 11 nucleotides matching TRBD1. Germline loops: CDR1 MNHNS, CDR2 SASEGT. V dropped 5 bases and J dropped 4; count of bases not matched to a gene: 8. The CDR3 extends over 16 amino acids.

This sequence joins TRBV6-5 and TRBJ2-5; 7 nucleotides agree with TRBD1. Germline trimming cut 2 bases from V and 2 bases from J; bases unmatched to any gene: 5. Germline values: CDR1 MNHEY, CDR2 SVGAGI. The CDR3 spans 15 residues. CDR3 region: CASSYSWDRQETQYF. For the CDR3, the DNA is TGTGCCAGCAGTTACAGCTGGGACAGACAAGAGACCCAGTACTTC.

There are a few counts of this clonotype. This sequence joins TRBV28 and TRBJ1-5; D call uncertain. The germline V and J ends were trimmed by 5 bases and 9 bases, with 17 bases remaining between them. The CDR3 totals 14 residues. Germline V gives CDR1 MDHEN, CDR2 SYDVKM. The CDR3 bases are TGTGCCAGCAGTCCGCCCGAACCCAGGTGGCCCCAGCATTTT. Amino acids: CASSPPEPRWPQHF.

The chain links TRBV10-3 to TRBJ1-1, with D maybe TRBD1 (5 bases). Germline V gene lookup returns CDR1 ENHRY and CDR2 SYGVKD. CDR3 size: 16 residues. The V end lost 6 bases, the J end lost 3 bases, and 20 bases lay between the germline ends. CDR3: CAIRIGTARGDTEAFF. The CDR3 DNA follows: TGTGCCATCAGGATAGGGACCGCCCGAGGGGACACTGAAGCTTTCTTT.

The chain uses TRBV20-1 and TRBJ2-7, with 7 nucleotides matching TRBD1. This CDR3 contains 13 residues. Per the germline V gene, CDR1 is DFQATT and CDR2 is SNEGSKA (reference sequence). V lost 3 bases to trimming and J lost 4 bases; unmatched junction nucleotides: 6. CDR3 coding DNA: TGCAGTGCTAGGCACCCCAGGGGGTACGAGCAGTACTTC. This codes for CSARHPRGYEQYF.

This clonotype occurred a few times. The gene calls are TRBV27 and TRBJ2-7; tentatively, D is TRBD1 or TRBD2 (6 bases each). Trimming stripped 3 bases from V and 6 bases from J, with 18 bases between. Looked up from germline, CDR1 is MNHEY and CDR2 is SMNVEV (reference sequence). This CDR3 has 15 amino acids. In DNA, the CDR3 is TGTGCCAGCAGTTTTAGGGGGGCGCGAAATGGCGAGCAGTACTTC. It codes for CASSFRGARNGEQYF.